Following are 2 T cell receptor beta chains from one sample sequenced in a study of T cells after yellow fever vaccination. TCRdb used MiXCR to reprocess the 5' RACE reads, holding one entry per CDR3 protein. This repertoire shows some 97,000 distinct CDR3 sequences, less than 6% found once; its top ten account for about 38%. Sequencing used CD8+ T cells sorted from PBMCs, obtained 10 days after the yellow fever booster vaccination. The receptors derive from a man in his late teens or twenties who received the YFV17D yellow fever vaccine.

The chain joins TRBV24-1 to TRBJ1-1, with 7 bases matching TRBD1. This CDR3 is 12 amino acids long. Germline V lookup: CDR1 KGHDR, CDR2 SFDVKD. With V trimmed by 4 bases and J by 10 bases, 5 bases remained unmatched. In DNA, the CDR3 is TGTGCCACCAGTGACCGAAGACAGGGAGCTTTCTTT. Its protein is CATSDRRQGAFF.

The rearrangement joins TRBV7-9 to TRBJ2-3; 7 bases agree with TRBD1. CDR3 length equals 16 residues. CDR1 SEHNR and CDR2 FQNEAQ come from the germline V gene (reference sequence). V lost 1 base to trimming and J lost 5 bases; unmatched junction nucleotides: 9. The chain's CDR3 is CASSLVGTEGEDTQYF. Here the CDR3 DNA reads TGTGCCAGCAGCTTAGTTGGGACAGAGGGCGAAGATACGCAGTATTTT.